This T cell receptor (beta chain) was found in a study of T-cell memory formation after mild COVID-19. V shed 8 bases and J shed 4 bases, with 15 bases lying between them. This CDR3 is built from 14 residues. CDR1 is LNHNV and CDR2 is YYDKDF in the germline V gene (reference sequence). A single record per CDR3 protein comes from TCRdb applying MiXCR to the 5' RACE reads. The sample gives 500,000 to 550,000 distinct CDR3 sequences, 20% of which show up once; around an eighth is in the top ten. J is TRBJ1-5 and V is TRBV15; maybe TRBD1 (5 bases). Sequenced: PBMCs or a T cell subset sorted from them (not recorded which). The sequence came from an adult woman who had mild COVID-19 (a few samples of this study predate the infection). Cell type and time point are not known. The CDR3 DNA reads TGTGCCACCCGCCCGGGGGGTCAAAATCAGCCCCAGCATTTT. This sequence encodes CATRPGGQNQPQHF.